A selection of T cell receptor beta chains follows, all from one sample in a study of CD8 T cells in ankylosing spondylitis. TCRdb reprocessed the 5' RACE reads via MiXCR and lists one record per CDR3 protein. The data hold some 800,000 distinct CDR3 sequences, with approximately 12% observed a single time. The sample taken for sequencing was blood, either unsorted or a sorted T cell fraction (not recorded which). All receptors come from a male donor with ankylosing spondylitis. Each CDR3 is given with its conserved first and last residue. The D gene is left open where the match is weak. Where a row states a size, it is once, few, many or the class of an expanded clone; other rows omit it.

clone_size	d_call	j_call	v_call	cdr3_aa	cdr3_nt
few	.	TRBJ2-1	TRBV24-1	CATSDLYDEQFF	TGTGCCACCAGTGATTTGTACGATGAGCAGTTCTTC
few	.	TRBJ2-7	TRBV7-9	CASSSRDFRPYEQYF	TGTGCCAGCAGCTCAAGGGACTTTCGCCCATACGAGCAGTACTTC
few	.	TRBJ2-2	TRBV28	CATTPPTGKIGWTGELFF	TGTGCCACCACTCCTCCTACGGGGAAAATCGGGTGGACCGGGGAGCTGTTTTTT
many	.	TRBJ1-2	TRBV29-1	CSVEGRAYGYTF	TGCAGCGTTGAGGGACGGGCCTATGGCTACACCTTC
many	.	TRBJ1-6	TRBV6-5	CASSYRQSPLHF	TGTGCCAGCAGTTATAGACAGTCCCCCCTCCACTTT
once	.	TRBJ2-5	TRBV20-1	CSARAARELGETQYF	TGCAGTGCTAGAGCGGCCCGGGAATTAGGGGAGACCCAGTACTTC
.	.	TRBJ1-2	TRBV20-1	CSAREVGTGYTF	TGCAGTGCTAGAGAGGTGGGGACTGGCTACACCTTC
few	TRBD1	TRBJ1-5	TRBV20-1	CSANTGEGNQPQHF	TGCAGTGCTAATACAGGGGAGGGCAATCAGCCCCAGCATTTT
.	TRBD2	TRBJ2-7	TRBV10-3	CAIRGSGGTSYEQYF	TGTGCCATCAGGGGTAGCGGGGGGACCAGCTACGAGCAGTACTTC
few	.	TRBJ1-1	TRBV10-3	CAISGQYSDTEAFF	TGTGCCATCAGCGGACAGTACTCGGACACTGAAGCTTTCTTT
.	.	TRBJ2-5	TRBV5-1	CASSLSPRTGQETQYF	TGCGCCAGCAGCTTGTCACCCCGAACAGGCCAAGAGACCCAGTACTTC